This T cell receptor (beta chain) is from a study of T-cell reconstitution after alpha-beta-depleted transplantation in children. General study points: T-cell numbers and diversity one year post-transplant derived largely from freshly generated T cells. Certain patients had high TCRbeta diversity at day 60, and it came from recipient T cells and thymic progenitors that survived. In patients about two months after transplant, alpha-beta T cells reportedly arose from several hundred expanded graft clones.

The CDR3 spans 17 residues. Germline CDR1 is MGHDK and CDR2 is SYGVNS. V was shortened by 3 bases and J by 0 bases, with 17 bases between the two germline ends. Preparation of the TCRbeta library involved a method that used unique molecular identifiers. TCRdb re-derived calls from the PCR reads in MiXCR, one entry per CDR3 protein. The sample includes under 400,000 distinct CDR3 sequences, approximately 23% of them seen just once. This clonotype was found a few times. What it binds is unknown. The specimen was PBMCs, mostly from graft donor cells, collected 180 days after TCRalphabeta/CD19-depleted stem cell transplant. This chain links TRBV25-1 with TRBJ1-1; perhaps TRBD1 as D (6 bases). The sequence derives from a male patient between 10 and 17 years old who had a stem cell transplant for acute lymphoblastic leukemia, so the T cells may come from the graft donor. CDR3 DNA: TGTGCCAGCAGTGATTTAGACAGGACTCGAATGAACACTGAAGCTTTCTTT. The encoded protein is CASSDLDRTRMNTEAFF.